This T cell receptor beta chain was observed in a study of cytomegalovirus exposure and HLA in healthy donors. The study's findings and limits: In a later analysis, CMV-associated beta chains were mostly HLA-associated, it appeared. In vitro checks showed that a few CMV-associated chains really do target CMV antigens.

PCR used 60 Vbeta primers and 13 Jbeta primers. This table comes from immunoSEQ multiplex PCR, and its TCRdb copy is limited to in-frame clones, with some not included. This table has under 150,000 clones, 70% to 80% appearing once. For this clone: What it binds is unknown.

V gave up 2 bases and J gave up 1 base, with 11 bases separating them. The germline V gene has CDR1 GTSNPN and CDR2 SVGIG (reference sequence). This CDR3 is 15 amino acids long. This TCR came from a man aged 30-40 years in good health and CMV-seropositive. Sequenced: PBMCs. This sequence joins TRBV30 and TRBJ1-4; D gene unclear. The CDR3 bases are TGTGCCTGGAGTTCCCAGACTGAAACTAATGAAAAACTGTTTTTT. Its protein product is CAWSSQTETNEKLFF.